This TCR beta chain was observed in a study of blood T cells in healthy people across ages. Study findings and constraints: TCR beta diversity per million T cells fell roughly linearly with age. Calculation of diversity from one million T cells yielded estimates considered to be underestimates.

A second PCR of 7 to 11 cycles used a sample-barcoded 5' primer and a J-beta primer mix. TCRdb re-called the 5' RACE reads through MiXCR, storing one row per CDR3 protein. The sample has roughly 800,000 distinct CDR3 sequences; around half are singletons. This clonotype was detected ten times or more. Its antigen is undetermined. Caucasian individuals from Russia who were healthy and aged about 6 to 95 acted as donors. Every participating donor contributed approximately 10 milliliters of peripheral blood through a draw. V was shortened by 6 bases and J by 1 base, with 10 bases between the two germline ends. Germline V lookup: CDR1 MDHEN, CDR2 SYDVKM. The length of the CDR3 is 14 residues.

Input material: blood. The source of this sequence is a man at least 80 years old in good health. J is TRBJ2-4 and V is TRBV28; tentatively, D is TRBD1 (7 bases). CDR3 sequence (DNA): TGTGCCAGCAGCCCAGGGGGGGCCAAAAACATTCAGTACTTC. Translated, it gives CASSPGGAKNIQYF.